This T cell receptor beta chain was captured in a study of cytomegalovirus exposure and HLA in healthy donors. Study-level findings and limits: There were some public TCRs occurring in many donors, but most TCR sequences were rare. In the approximately 130 validation repertoires, about 94% of cluster scores exceeded 0, per a later analysis. The investigators catalogued 150 to 200 TCR beta chains as cytomegalovirus-associated.

Germline CDR1 reads MNHEY; CDR2 reads SVGAGI. CDR3 size: 13 residues. J gave up 1 base and V 6 bases, and 2 bases lay outside the gene matches. As regards this clone: Its antigen is not identified.

Method: immunoSEQ multiplex PCR; TCRdb's copy keeps in-frame clones and lacks some. The sample lists some 330,000 clones, roughly 90% occurring once. The donors were members of the roughly 130-subject validation cohort (separate from the approximately 670-subject first cohort). The clonotype comes from a woman aged 18-29 years in good health and CMV-seronegative. The material sequenced was PBMCs. The chain carries TRBV6-5 and TRBJ1-2; 7 bases match TRBD1. The CDR3 sequence: CASRYRGNYGYTF. For the CDR3, the DNA is TGTGCCAGCAGGTACAGGGGTAACTATGGCTACACCTTC.